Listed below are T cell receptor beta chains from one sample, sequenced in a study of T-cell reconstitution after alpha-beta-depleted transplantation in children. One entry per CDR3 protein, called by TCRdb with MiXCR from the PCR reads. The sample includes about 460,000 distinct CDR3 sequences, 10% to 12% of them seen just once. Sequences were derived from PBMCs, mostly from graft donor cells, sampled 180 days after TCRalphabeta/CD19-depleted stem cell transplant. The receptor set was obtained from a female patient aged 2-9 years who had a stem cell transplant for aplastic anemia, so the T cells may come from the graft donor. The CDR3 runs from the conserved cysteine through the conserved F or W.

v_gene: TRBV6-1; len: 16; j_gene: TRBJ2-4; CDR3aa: CASSEGSGRTKNIQYF
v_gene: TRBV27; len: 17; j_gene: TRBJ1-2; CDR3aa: CASSTRVVLAGYGGYTF
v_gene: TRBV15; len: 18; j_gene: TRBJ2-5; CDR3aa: CATSRPAPSLAGGETQYF
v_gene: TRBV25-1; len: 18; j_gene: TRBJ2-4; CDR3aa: CASSGGLAGEGVVGIQYF
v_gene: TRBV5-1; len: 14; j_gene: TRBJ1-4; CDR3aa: CASSLGQGIEKLFF
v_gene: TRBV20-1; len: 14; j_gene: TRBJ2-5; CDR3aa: CSARVSLGQETQYF
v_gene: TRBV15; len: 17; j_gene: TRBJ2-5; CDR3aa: CATSRDRLAGVQETQYF
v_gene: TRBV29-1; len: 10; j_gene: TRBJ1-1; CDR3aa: CSVDQVEAFF
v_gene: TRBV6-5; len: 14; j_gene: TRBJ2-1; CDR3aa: CASSSRDVYNEQFF
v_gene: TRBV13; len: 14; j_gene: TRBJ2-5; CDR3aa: CASTPRGAQETQYF
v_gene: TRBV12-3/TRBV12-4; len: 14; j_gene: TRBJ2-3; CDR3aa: CASSFPWTVDTQYF
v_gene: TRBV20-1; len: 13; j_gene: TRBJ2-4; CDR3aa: CSARDGRQNIQYF
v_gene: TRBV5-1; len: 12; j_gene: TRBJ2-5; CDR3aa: CASSFTQETQYF
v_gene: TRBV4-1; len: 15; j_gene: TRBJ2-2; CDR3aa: CASSPGQGNTGELFF
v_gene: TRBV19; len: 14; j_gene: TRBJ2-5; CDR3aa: CASSQGQGLETQYF
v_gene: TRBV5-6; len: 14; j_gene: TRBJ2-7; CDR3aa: CASRGQGVGYEQYF
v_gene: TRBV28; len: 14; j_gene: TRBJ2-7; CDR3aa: CASSLYGGSYEQYF
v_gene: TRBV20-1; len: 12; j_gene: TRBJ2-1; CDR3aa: CSASLRDNEQFF
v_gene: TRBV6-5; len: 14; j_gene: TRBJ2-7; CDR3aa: CASSYTMGAYEQYF
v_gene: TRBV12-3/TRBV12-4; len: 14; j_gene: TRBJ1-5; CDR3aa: CASSLAHGGQPQHF
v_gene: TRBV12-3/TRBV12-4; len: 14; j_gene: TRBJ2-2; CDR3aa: CASSFRGNTGELFF
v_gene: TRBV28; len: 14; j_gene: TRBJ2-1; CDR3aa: CASRGTSSYNEQFF
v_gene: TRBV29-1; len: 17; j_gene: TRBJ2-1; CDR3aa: CSVGGTSGRPLDNEQFF
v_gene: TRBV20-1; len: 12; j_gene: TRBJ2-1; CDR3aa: CSARATYNEQFF
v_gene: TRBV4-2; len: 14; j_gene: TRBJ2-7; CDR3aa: CASSQVDRANEQYF
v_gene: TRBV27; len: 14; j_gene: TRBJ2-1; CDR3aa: CANLWLANHNEQFF
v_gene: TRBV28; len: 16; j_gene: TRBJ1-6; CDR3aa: CASSLVESAYNSPLHF
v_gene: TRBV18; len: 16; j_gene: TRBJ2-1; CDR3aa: CASSPLGAGTGNEQFF
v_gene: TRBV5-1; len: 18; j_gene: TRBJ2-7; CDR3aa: CASSLALAGGRSPYEQYF
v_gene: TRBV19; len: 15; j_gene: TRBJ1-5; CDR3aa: CASSRGQVPNQPQHF
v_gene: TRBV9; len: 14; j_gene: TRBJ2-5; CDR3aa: CASSATGDRETQYF
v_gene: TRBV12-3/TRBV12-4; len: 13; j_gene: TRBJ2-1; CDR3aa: CASNDRVALEQFF
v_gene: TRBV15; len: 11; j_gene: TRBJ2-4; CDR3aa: CATSRGATGYF
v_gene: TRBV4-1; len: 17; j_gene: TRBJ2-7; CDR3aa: CASSHGLVTSGSNEQYF
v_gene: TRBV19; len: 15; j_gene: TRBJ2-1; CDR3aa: CASSITSGTWGEQFF
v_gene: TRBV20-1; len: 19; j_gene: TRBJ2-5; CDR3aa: CSARDRTSGPRRERETQYF
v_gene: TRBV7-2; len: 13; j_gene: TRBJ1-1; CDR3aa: CASSFRGRTEAFF
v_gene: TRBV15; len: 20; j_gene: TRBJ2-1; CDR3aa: CATSRDRTSGRPSSYNEQFF
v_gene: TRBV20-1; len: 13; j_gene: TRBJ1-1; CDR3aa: CSASGTGSTEAFF
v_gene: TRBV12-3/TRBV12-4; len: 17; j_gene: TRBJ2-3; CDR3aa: CASSHPGLAGGADTQYF
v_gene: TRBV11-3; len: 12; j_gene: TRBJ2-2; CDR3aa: CASSRSTGELFF
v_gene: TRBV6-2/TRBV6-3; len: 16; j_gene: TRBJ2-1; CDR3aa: CASSAPGLAAYNEQFF
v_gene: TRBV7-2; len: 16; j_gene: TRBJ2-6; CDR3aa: CASSNRVSSGANVLTF
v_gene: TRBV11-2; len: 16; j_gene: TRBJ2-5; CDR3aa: CASSYRTSGRAETQYF
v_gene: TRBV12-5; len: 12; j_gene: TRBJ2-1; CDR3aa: CASGQGYNEQFF
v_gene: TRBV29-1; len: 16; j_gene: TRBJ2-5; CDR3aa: CSVATLSYLDWETQYF
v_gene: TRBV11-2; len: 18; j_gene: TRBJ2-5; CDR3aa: CASSLWALAGASQETQYF
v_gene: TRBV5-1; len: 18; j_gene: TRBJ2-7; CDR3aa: CASSLGGPQGFYSYEQYF
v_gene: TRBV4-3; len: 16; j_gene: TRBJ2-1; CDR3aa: CASSQEAVVSYNEQFF
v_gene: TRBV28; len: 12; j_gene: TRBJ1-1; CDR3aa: CASSLLSAEAFF
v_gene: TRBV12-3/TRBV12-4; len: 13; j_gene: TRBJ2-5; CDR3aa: CASSLLAMETQYF
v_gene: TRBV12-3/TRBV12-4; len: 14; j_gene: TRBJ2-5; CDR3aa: CASSQRQGRETQYF
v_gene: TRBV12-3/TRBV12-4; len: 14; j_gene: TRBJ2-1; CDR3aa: CASSFSAPLNEQFF
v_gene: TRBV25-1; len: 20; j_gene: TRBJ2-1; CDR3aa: CASSEWLAGERGVSYNEQFF
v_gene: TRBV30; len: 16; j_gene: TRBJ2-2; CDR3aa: CAWTSTPGPNTGELFF
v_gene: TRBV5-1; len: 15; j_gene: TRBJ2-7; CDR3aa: CASSLEIQLSYEQYF
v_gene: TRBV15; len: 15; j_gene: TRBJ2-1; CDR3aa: CATSRYPGLANEQFF
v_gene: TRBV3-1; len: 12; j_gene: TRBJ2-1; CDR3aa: CASGTGAREQFF